This paragraph covers one TCR beta chain sequence. Its antigen remains unidentified. The data originate from a study of cytomegalovirus exposure and HLA in healthy donors. General study results and limits: Reportedly, cytomegalovirus status was diagnosed with high sensitivity and specificity. CMV serostatus was the only immune exposure information that was available. A later examination showed that TCR association rates differed by HLA locus, with DRB1 most and HLA-C fewest.

Primers: 60 Vbeta forward and 13 Jbeta reverse. Data came from immunoSEQ multiplex PCR; TCRdb stores just in-frame clones and leaves some out. The sample has 160,000 or so clones; roughly 80% are singletons. CDR3 size: 15 residues. The V and J ends lost 5 bases and 4 bases, in that order; junction bases with no gene match: 10. The germline CDR1 and CDR2 sequences are SGHTA and FQGNSA. The TCR was taken from a man aged 45 to 65 in good health and CMV-seropositive. The rearrangement links TRBV7-2 to TRBJ2-5; 7 bases map to TRBD1. The specimen sequenced was PBMCs. For the CDR3, the DNA is TGTGCCAGCAGCCTAAGACAGGGATTCGGAGAGACCCAGTACTTC. Amino acid sequence: CASSLRQGFGETQYF.